This T cell receptor (beta chain) was sequenced during a study of T cells after yellow fever vaccination. The CDR3 has 11 residues. V lost 7 bases and J 5 bases, leaving 6 bases between the germline ends. Looked up from germline, CDR1 is MNHEY and CDR2 is SMNVEV (reference sequence). From the 5' RACE reads, TCRdb called clonotypes with MiXCR, one entry per CDR3 protein. The sample shows some 100,000 distinct CDR3 sequences, roughly 7.9% of them seen only once. The rearrangement joins TRBV27 to TRBJ2-4, with unresolved D. The origin of this receptor is a man in his late teens or twenties who received the YFV17D yellow fever vaccine. The source was CD4+ T cells sorted from PBMCs, collected about 41 days after the first yellow fever vaccination. The CDR3 coding sequence is TGTGCCAGCACCCGGCAAAACATTCAGTACTTC. It codes for CASTRQNIQYF.